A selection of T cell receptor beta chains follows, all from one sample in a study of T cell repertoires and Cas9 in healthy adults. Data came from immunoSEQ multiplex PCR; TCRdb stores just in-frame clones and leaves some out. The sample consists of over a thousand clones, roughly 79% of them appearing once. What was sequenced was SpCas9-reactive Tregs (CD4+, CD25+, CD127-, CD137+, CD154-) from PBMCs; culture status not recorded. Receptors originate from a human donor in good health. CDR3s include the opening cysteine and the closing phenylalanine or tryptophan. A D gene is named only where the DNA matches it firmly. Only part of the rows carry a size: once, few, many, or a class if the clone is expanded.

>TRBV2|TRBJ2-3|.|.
CASSRLGGDTQYF
TGTGCCAGCAGCCGGCTAGGAGGGGATACGCAGTATTTT
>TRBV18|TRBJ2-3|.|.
CASRPGLGTDTQYF
TGTGCCAGCCGGCCGGGTCTGGGCACAGATACGCAGTATTTT
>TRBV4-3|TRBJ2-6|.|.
CASSQAGANVLTF
TGCGCCAGCAGCCAAGCTGGGGCCAACGTCCTGACTTTC
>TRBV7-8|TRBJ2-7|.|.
CASSPRDSSGYEQYF
TGTGCCAGCAGCCCCCGGGACAGTAGCGGCTACGAGCAGTACTTC
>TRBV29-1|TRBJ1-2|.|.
CSVESNGYTF
TGCAGCGTTGAGTCAAATGGCTACACCTTC
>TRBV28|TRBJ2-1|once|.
CASSLPPGDLRDEQFF
TGTGCCAGCAGTTTACCCCCGGGGGACCTCAGGGATGAGCAGTTCTTC
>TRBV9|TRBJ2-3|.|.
CASSVSTDTQYF
TGTGCCAGCAGCGTTAGCACAGATACGCAGTATTTT
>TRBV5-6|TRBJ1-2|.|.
CASSLRAGTGYTF
TGTGCCAGCAGCTTGAGGGCAGGGACAGGCTACACCTTC
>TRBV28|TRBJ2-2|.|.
CASGGADTNTGELFF
TGTGCCAGCGGTGGGGCGGATACGAACACCGGGGAGCTGTTTTTT
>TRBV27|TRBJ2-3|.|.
CAGVSGTRGDTQYF
TGTGCCGGCGTCTCGGGTACAAGGGGGGATACGCAGTATTTT
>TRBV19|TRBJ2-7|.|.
CASSPGRYEQYF
TGTGCCAGTAGTCCCGGCCGATACGAGCAGTACTTC
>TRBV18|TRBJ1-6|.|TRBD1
CASSPTRDRGGSPLHF
TGTGCCAGCTCACCAACCCGGGACAGGGGTGGTTCACCCCTCCACTTT
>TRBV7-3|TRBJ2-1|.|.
CASSLTPPGRDGGVGQFF
TGTGCCAGCAGCTTAACCCCCCCCGGGCGAGACGGTGGGGTGGGGCAGTTCTTC
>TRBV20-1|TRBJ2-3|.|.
CSASRADTQYF
TGCAGTGCTAGTCGGGCGGATACGCAGTATTTT
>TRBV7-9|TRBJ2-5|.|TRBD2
CASSLEAGGWETQYF
TGTGCCAGCAGCTTAGAAGCGGGGGGTTGGGAGACCCAGTACTTC
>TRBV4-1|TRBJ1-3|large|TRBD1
CASSQLWTGSGNTIYF
TGCGCCAGCAGCCAACTATGGACAGGTTCGGGAAACACCATATATTTT
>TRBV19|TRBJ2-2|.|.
CASSKGFPNTGELFF
TGTGCCAGTAGTAAGGGTTTTCCTAACACCGGGGAGCTGTTTTTT
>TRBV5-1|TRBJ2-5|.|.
CASSLSQETQYF
TGCGCCAGCAGCTTGTCCCAAGAGACCCAGTACTTC
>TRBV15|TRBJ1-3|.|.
CATSFGHAPGNTIYF
TGTGCCACCAGCTTTGGACATGCTCCTGGAAACACCATATATTTT
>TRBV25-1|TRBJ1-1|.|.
CASTPGGPLAFF
TGTGCCAGTACTCCGGGGGGACCCTTGGCTTTCTTT
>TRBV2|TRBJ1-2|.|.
CASSEALNPGDYGYTF
TGTGCCAGCAGTGAAGCGCTTAACCCCGGGGATTATGGCTACACCTTC
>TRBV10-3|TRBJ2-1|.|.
CAISTSTTYNEQFF
TGTGCCATCAGCACTAGCACAACCTACAATGAGCAGTTCTTC